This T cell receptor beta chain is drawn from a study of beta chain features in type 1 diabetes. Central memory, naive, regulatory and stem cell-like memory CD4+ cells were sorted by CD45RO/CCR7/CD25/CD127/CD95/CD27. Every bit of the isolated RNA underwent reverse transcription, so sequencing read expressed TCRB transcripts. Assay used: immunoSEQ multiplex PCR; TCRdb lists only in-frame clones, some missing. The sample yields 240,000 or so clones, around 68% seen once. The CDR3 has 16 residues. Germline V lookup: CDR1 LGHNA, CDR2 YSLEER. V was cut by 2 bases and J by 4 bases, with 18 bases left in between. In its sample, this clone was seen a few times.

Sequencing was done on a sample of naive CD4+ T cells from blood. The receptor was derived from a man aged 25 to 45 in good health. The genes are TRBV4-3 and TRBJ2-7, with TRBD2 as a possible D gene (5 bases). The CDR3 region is CASSQLPGTRTYEQYF. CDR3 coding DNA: TGCGCCAGCAGCCAACTTCCGGGAACTCGCACTTACGAGCAGTACTTC.